This T cell receptor beta chain was found in a study of T cell repertoires in cytomegalovirus infection. Overall study context: CMV infection together with matching HLA type was indicated by public TCR beta signatures.

In TCRdb, the reads were re-called with MiXCR into one record per CDR3 protein. This sample has more than 500,000 distinct CDR3 sequences, with approximately 15% found just once. General study results and limits: Ex vivo responses were dominated by HLA-C-restricted CMV-specific TCR beta clonotypes.

The V and J ends lost 4 bases and 4 bases, in that order; junction bases with no gene match: 7. The CDR3 is made up of 14 amino acids. The germline gives CDR1 SGDLS, CDR2 YYNGEE. Remarks on this clonotype: Its antigen is still unknown.

This TCR derives from a human donor in good health (CMV status not recorded). Some clones in this sample may be carry-over from other donors' samples. The J gene is TRBJ2-5, the V gene TRBV9; 7 nucleotides line up with TRBD1. Sequenced material: CD8+ T cells from PBMCs. CDR3: CASSSDRLTETQYF. In nucleotides, the CDR3 is TGTGCCAGCAGCTCGGACAGGCTCACAGAGACCCAGTACTTC.